This TCR beta chain was found in a study of blood T cell repertoires in COVID-19. Study summary: Spain, Italy and the United States supplied samples that represented acute and convalescent COVID-19. PBMCs, B-cell-depleted T cells, or T cells provided the cDNA or gDNA that made up the material.

In germline, CDR1 is SGHRS, CDR2 YFSETQ. The CDR3 loop spans 17 amino acids. V was pared by 2 bases and J by 2 bases, with 14 bases between. Authors' data handling: Amplification of reference gene primers provided the estimated nucleated cell counts. The repertoire was sequenced with immunoSEQ multiplex PCR; TCRdb's copy has only in-frame clones and lacks some. That table gives V, J and clone size, and the DNA gave D and trimming. The sample consists of about 160,000 clones, about 80% of them appearing once. The specimen was peripheral blood. This TCR was recovered from a woman older than 75 with acute or convalescent COVID-19. V usage is TRBV5-1 and J usage is TRBJ2-6; no clear D. CDR3 sequence (DNA): TGCGCCAGCAGCTTAAAGTATCCGAGCCCTGGGGCCAACGTCCTGACTTTC. Its protein is CASSLKYPSPGANVLTF.